One sample yielded the 14 T cell receptor beta chains listed below, sequenced in a study of blood T cell repertoires in COVID-19. Profiling relied on immunoSEQ multiplex PCR, and the TCRdb table lists in-frame clones only, not all of them. Of 75,000 to 80,000 clones listed, 88% are singletons. The sequencing sample was made of peripheral blood. These receptors originate from a human donor in a cohort sampled during active COVID-19.

As concerns this clone: Distinct nucleotide sequences in the sample also encode this CDR3. CDR3 loop: CASSYNRANTEAFF. CDR3 coding DNA: TGTGCCAGCAGTTATAACAGGGCGAACACTGAAGCTTTCTTT. The V and J genes are TRBV6-5 and TRBJ1-1; weak D call: TRBD1 (6 bases). The germline V gene has CDR1 MNHEY and CDR2 SVGAGI. This CDR3 has 14 amino acids. Trimming stripped 3 bases from V and 1 base from J, with 9 bases between.

V and J are TRBV3-1 (or the pseudogene TRBV3-2) and TRBJ2-7; D call uncertain. Trimming took off 2 bases at V and 1 base at J, with 6 bases between the two ends. This CDR3 has 13 residues. The germline V gene encodes CDR1 LGHDT and CDR2 YNNKEL (reference sequence). The DNA of the CDR3 is TGTGCCAGCAGCCAACAGGCTTCCTACGAGCAGTACTTC. Translating it yields CASSQQASYEQYF.

This sequence joins TRBV5-1 and TRBJ1-1, with TRBD1 matching 7 bases. J lost 1 base, V lost 5 bases, and 14 bases had no gene match. The CDR3 has 17 amino acids. Germline V gene data show CDR1 as SGHRS and CDR2 as YFSETQ. This CDR3 reads CASRTYPTGAGNTEAFF. Here the CDR3 DNA reads TGCGCCAGCAGGACCTACCCCACAGGGGCCGGGAACACTGAAGCTTTCTTT.

This rearrangement joins TRBV19 to TRBJ1-5; TRBD1 agrees at 7 bases. CDR1 LNHDA and CDR2 SQIVND come from the germline V gene (reference sequence). The CDR3 runs 15 residues. V lost 7 bases, J lost 2 bases, and 8 bases stayed unmatched. CDR3 DNA: TGTGCCAGTACTCTACAGGGGCCTGGCAATCAGCCCCAGCATTTT. This sequence encodes CASTLQGPGNQPQHF.

The rearrangement joins TRBV5-1 to TRBJ2-1; TRBD1 matches 9 bases. After removal of 6 bases from V and 8 bases from J, the junction contained 9 bases not matched to a gene. This CDR3 is 14 amino acids long. Germline CDR1 is SGHRS and CDR2 is YFSETQ. CDR3 coding DNA: TGCGCCAGCAATCCGGGACAGGGATTGGATGAGCAGTTCTTC. Its translation: CASNPGQGLDEQFF.

The V call is TRBV5-6, the J call TRBJ2-7; TRBD2 agrees at 8 bases. The CDR3 spans 16 residues. Germline V lookup: CDR1 SGHDT, CDR2 YYEEEE. The V segment lost 0 bases and the J segment 3 bases; nucleotides outside the gene matches: 8. The CDR3 reads CASSLVPAGDFYEQYF. The CDR3, as DNA: TGTGCCAGCAGCTTGGTTCCAGCGGGGGATTTCTACGAGCAGTACTTC. Combining the CDR3 with reference TRBV5-6 and TRBJ2-7 gives the whole variable domain DAGVTQSPTHLIKTRGQQVTLRCSPKSGHDTVSWYQQALGQGPQFIFQYYEEEERQRGNFPDRFSGHQFPNYSSELNVNALLLGDSALYLCASSLVPAGDFYEQYFGPGTRLTVT.

J is TRBJ2-3 and V is TRBV3-1 (or the pseudogene TRBV3-2); 9 nucleotides agree with TRBD2. CDR1 and CDR2 (germline): LGHDT, YNNKEL (reference sequence). Trimming at V came to 3 bases and at J to 2 bases, leaving 6 bases not matched to a gene. This CDR3 has 16 residues. In DNA, the CDR3 is TGTGCCAGCAGCCAGGGGACTAGCTATATCACAGATACGCAGTATTTT. It yields the protein CASSQGTSYITDTQYF.

This chain connects TRBV27 to TRBJ1-2, with 9 bases that match TRBD1. Germline CDR1 and CDR2: MNHEY and SMNVEV (reference sequence). Trimming removed 7 bases from V and 8 bases from J; junction bases left unmatched: 14. The CDR3 spans 15 residues. CDR3 region: CASTLKNTGGGGYTF. The CDR3 DNA sequence: TGTGCCAGCACCCTGAAAAATACAGGGGGCGGAGGCTACACCTTC.

CDR3 region: CASSGGTEQFF. CDR3 nucleotide sequence: TGTGCCAGCTCGGGGGGGACAGAGCAGTTCTTC. V gene TRBV12-3 or TRBV12-4 combines with J gene TRBJ2-1; TRBD2 matches at 8 bases. The V segment lost 8 bases and the J segment 10 bases; nucleotides outside the gene matches: 4. The CDR3 sequence is 11 residues long.

The rearrangement joins TRBV11-3 to TRBJ2-6; D gene ambiguous. V lost 1 base and J lost 3, with 10 bases in between. Germline-derived CDR1 and CDR2 are SGHNT and YENEEA. The CDR3 has 16 amino acids. The CDR3 here is CASSLVGPGGANVLTF. The CDR3 nucleotides are TGTGCCAGCAGCTTAGTGGGTCCAGGTGGGGCCAACGTCCTGACTTTC.

This clone was counted a few times. The chain is built from TRBV5-4 and TRBJ2-7; 7 positions agree with TRBD2. Germline CDR1 and CDR2: SGHNT and YYREEE (reference sequence). The V and J ends lost 1 base and 6 bases, in that order; junction bases with no gene match: 4. The CDR3 contains 13 residues. This CDR3 is CASSLRGSSEQYF. The DNA of the CDR3 is TGTGCCAGCAGCTTGCGCGGGAGTTCCGAGCAGTACTTC.

The chain recombines TRBV3-1 (or the pseudogene TRBV3-2) with TRBJ2-7; 13 bases fit TRBD2. This CDR3 is built from 15 residues. The J segment lost 6 bases and the V segment lost 5 bases, leaving 7 bases of the junction unmatched. CDR1 is LGHDT and CDR2 is YNNKEL in the germline V gene (reference sequence). In DNA form, the CDR3 reads TGTGCCAGCAGCAGCACTAGCGGGAGGGCCCGCGAGCAGTACTTC. Translating it yields CASSSTSGRAREQYF.

The CDR3 reads CATSAGTAGGYEQYF. CDR3 nucleotides: TGTGCCACCAGTGCAGGGACGGCCGGAGGGTACGAGCAGTACTTC. The J gene is TRBJ2-7, the V gene TRBV24-1, with D perhaps matching TRBD2 (6 bases). V lost 5 bases and J lost 4, with 17 bases in between. CDR1 is KGHDR and CDR2 is SFDVKD in the germline V gene. CDR3 length: 15 amino acids.

V usage is TRBV27 and J usage is TRBJ1-6, with no clear D. Per germline, CDR1 MNHEY and CDR2 SMNVEV (reference sequence). CDR3 size: 15 residues. The V gene lost 0 bases and the J gene lost 3 bases, with 6 bases spanning the gap. CDR3 nucleotides: TGTGCCAGCAGTTTATCCCCCAGCTATAATTCACCCCTCCACTTT. Its translation: CASSLSPSYNSPLHF.